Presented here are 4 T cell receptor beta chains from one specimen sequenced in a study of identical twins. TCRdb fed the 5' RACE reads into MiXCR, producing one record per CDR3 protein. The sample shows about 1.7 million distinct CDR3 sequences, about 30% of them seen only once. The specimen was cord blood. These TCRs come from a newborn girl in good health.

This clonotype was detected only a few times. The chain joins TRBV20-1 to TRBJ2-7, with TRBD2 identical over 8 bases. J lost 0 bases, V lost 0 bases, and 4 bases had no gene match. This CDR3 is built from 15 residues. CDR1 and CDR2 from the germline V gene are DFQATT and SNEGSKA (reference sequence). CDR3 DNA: TGCAGTGCTAGAGATATGGGGACTAGCTCCTACGAGCAGTACTTC. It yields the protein CSARDMGTSSYEQYF.

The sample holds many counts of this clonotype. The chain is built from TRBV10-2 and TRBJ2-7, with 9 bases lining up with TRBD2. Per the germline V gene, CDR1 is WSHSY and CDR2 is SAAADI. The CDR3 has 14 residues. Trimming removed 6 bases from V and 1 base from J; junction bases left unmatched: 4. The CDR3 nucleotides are TGCGCCAGCAGACCGGGACTAGCTTCCTACGAGCAGTACTTC. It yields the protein CASRPGLASYEQYF.

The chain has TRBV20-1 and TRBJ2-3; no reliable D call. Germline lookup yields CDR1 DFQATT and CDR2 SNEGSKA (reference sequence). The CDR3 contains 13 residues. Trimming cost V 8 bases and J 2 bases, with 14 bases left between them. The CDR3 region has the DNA TGCAGTCTAGGGCCCACTTCCACAGATACGCAGTATTTT. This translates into CSLGPTSTDTQYF.

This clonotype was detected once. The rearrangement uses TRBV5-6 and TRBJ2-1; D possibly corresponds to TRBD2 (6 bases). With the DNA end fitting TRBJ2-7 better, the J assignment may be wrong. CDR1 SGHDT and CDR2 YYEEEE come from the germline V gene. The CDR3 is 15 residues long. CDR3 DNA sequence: TGTGCCAGCAGCTTGGGGGACTTTCCCTACAATGAGCAGTACTTC. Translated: CASSLGDFPYNEQYF.